The 7 T cell receptor beta chains below were found in one sample sequenced in a study of blood T cell repertoires in COVID-19. Produced via immunoSEQ multiplex PCR; TCRdb's table is partial and in-frame only. The sample holds 190,000 or so clones, roughly 79% seen once. Sample: peripheral blood. The receptor set was obtained from a human donor with acute or convalescent COVID-19. The donor label of this sample is uncertain.

V gene TRBV5-1 combines with J gene TRBJ2-2, with D possibly matching TRBD1 (6 bases). V was cut by 4 bases and J by 3 bases, with 10 bases left in between. The CDR3 has 14 residues. The germline CDR1 and CDR2 sequences are SGHRS and YFSETQ. CDR3 amino acids: CASSLQGYTGELFF. Here the CDR3 DNA reads TGCGCCAGCAGCCTACAGGGTTACACCGGGGAGCTGTTTTTT.

This clone has only a few counts. The chain couples TRBV7-6 to TRBJ1-5; 7 bases agree with TRBD1. The junction had 15 bases not matched to a gene; V was cut back by 4 bases and J by 0 bases. CDR1 and CDR2 from the germline V gene are SGHVS and FNYEAQ. The length of the CDR3 is 19 residues. For the CDR3, the DNA is TGTGCCAGCAGCTCGACCCTAACAGGGGTGGAGTGTAGCAATCAGCCCCAGCATTTT. Translated: CASSSTLTGVECSNQPQHF.

The gene calls are TRBV19 and TRBJ2-3; 7 bases are shared with TRBD1. Germline CDR1 LNHDA, CDR2 SQIVND (reference sequence). The CDR3 has 14 residues. The junction had 6 bases not matched to a gene; V was cut back by 5 bases and J by 4 bases. As DNA, the CDR3 is TGTGCCAGTAGTCCCCGGGACAGCTCAGATACGCAGTATTTT. Translated, it gives CASSPRDSSDTQYF.

In this sample, this clone turned up once. The chain carries TRBV5-3 and TRBJ1-1, with D possibly matching TRBD1 (5 bases). TRBV5-3 is an open reading frame, and its role is uncertain. The V gene lost 3 bases and the J gene lost 1 base, with 22 bases spanning the gap. This CDR3 has 18 amino acids. The CDR3 sequence: CARSSRGRVGRENTEAFF. CDR3 bases: TGTGCCAGAAGCTCCCGGGGGAGGGTAGGTAGAGAGAACACTGAAGCTTTCTTT.

The chain recombines TRBV5-1 with TRBJ2-7; 9 bases are a match to TRBD1. V was pared by 2 bases and J by 1 base, with 4 bases of the junction left unmatched. The CDR3 runs to 15 residues. Germline CDR1 SGHRS, CDR2 YFSETQ. The CDR3: CASSFTTGGSYEQYF. The CDR3 nucleotides are TGCGCCAGCAGCTTTACGACAGGGGGATCCTACGAGCAGTACTTC.

V is TRBV5-1 and J is TRBJ2-3, with 9 bases fitting TRBD2. The CDR3 contains 16 residues. V was pared by 4 bases and J by 0 bases, with 6 bases of the junction left unmatched. Looked up from germline, CDR1 is SGHRS and CDR2 is YFSETQ. CDR3 sequence: CASSPGTSWSTDTQYF. The CDR3 bases are TGCGCCAGCAGCCCCGGGACTAGCTGGAGCACAGATACGCAGTATTTT.

The chain has TRBV3-1 (or the pseudogene TRBV3-2) and TRBJ1-5; D gene unclear. CDR1 and CDR2 from the germline V gene are LGHDT and YNNKEL (reference sequence). The V end was cut by 0 bases, the J end by 4 bases, with 10 bases between. This CDR3 is 15 amino acids long. The CDR3 sequence is CASSQDRRSNQPQHF. In nucleotides, the CDR3 is TGTGCCAGCAGCCAAGATCGCAGGTCTAATCAGCCCCAGCATTTT.